This is a list of T cell receptor beta chains from one sample in a study of metastatic and nonmetastatic thyroid tumors. TCRdb re-analyzed the PCR reads through MiXCR. The sample includes around 89,000 clones, 15% of them seen just once. The sample taken for sequencing was blood. The receptors were gathered from a female donor with papillary thyroid cancer or a benign thyroid nodule (not recorded which). Some clones in this sample may be carry-over from other donors' samples. The CDR3 runs from the conserved cysteine through the conserved F or W. The order of the fields is V gene, J gene, clone size, D gene, CDR3 protein. The D gene is left open where the match is weak. Not all rows give a size; the values are once, few, many and, for expanded clones, a class.

TRBV24-1,TRBJ2-2,-,-,CAAEGGNTGELFF
TRBV6-1,TRBJ1-1,many,-,CASRRGGADLDTEAFF
TRBV28,TRBJ1-5,many,TRBD1,CASSRGPGQPQHF
TRBV5-1,TRBJ1-1,once,-,CASIPTLTFEAFF
TRBV5-6,TRBJ1-1,many,TRBD1,CASNRRGEAFF
TRBV5-6,TRBJ1-1,many,-,CASSLGEVRRLRTEAFF
TRBV25-1,TRBJ2-1,few,TRBD1,CVISERRDRGFDEQFF
TRBV4-1,TRBJ2-3,many,TRBD2,CASSPERGLVDTQYF
TRBV6-2/TRBV6-3,TRBJ1-1,-,TRBD1,CANRLQGMNTEAFF
TRBV6-1,TRBJ1-5,-,-,CASTLSSRQPPHF
TRBV20-1,TRBJ2-7,-,-,CSARGDISSYEQYF
TRBV24-1,TRBJ1-2,many,-,CAIFKGGYGYTF
TRBV28,TRBJ1-6,-,-,CANVTYGGEIDSPLHF
TRBV11-2,TRBJ2-7,once,-,CASSLSPGGPYYEQYF
TRBV5-8,TRBJ2-5,many,TRBD2,CASSRGEGGETQYF
TRBV6-1,TRBJ2-7,few,-,CASSTLAGYDHYF
TRBV28,TRBJ2-7,many,-,CASSFTGHSSYEQYF
TRBV12-3/TRBV12-4,TRBJ2-6,many,-,CASSFGASGANVLTF
TRBV5-1,TRBJ2-5,many,TRBD2,CASSAGTSGSQETQYF
TRBV6-4,TRBJ1-2,many,TRBD1,CASSSTGTGYGYTF
TRBV4-1,TRBJ2-7,-,-,CASSREPVQPDEQYF
TRBV5-1,TRBJ1-5,-,TRBD1,CASSPGTGNQPQHF
TRBV28,TRBJ2-7,many,-,CASSSDGDYEQYF
TRBV6-2/TRBV6-3,TRBJ2-1,few,TRBD2,CASSLKSGGSYNEQFF